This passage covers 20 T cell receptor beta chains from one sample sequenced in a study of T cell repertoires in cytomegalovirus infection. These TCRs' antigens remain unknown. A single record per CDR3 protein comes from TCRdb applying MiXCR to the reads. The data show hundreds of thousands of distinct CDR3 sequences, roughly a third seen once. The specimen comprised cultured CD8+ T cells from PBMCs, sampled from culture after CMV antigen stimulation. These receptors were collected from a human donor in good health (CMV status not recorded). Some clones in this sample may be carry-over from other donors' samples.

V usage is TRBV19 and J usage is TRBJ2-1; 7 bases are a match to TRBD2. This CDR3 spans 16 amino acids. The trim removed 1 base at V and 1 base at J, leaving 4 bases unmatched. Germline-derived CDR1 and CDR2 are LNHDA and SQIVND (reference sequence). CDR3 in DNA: TGTGCCAGTAGTATAGGGGGGGGGTATTCCTACAATGAGCAGTTCTTC. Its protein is CASSIGGGYSYNEQFF.

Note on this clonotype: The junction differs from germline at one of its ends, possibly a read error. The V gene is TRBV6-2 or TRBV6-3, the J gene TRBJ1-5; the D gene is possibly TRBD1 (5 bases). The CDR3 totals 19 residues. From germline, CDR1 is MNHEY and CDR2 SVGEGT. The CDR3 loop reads CVSSHEGSKGLERGQPQHF. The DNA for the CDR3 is TGTGTCAGCAGCCACGAGGGTTCAAAGGGACTTGAGCGGGGTCAGCCCCAGCATTTT.

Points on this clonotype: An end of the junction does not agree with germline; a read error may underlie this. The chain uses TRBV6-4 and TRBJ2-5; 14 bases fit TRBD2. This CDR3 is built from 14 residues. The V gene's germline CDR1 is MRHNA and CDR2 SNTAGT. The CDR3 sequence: CVSNRLAGGGTQYF. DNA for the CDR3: TGTGTCAGCAACCGACTAGCGGGGGGGGGGACCCAGTACTTC.

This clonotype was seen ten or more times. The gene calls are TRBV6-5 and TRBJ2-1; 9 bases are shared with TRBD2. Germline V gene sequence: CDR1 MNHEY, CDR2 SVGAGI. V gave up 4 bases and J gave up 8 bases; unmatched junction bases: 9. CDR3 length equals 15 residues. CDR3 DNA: TGTGCCAGCAGTTCCCGCGGGGGGGCTGGGGATGAGCAGTTCTTC. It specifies CASSSRGGAGDEQFF.

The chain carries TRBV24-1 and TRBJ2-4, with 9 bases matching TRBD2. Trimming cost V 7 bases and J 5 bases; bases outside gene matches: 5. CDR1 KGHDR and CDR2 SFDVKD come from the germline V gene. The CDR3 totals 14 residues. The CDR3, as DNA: TGTGCCACCAGCCATCGACTAGCGGAAAACATTCAGTACTTC. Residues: CATSHRLAENIQYF.

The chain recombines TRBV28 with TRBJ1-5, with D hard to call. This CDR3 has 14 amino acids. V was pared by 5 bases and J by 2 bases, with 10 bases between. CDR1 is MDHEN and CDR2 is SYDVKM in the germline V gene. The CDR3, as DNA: TGTGCCAGCAGTGTGGGATATCGCAATCAGCCCCAGCATTTT. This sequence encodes CASSVGYRNQPQHF.

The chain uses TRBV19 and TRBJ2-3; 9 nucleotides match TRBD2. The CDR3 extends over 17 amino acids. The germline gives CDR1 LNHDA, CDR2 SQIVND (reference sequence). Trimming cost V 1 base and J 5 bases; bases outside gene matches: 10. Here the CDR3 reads CASSIVLRTSDGDTQYF. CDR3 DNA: TGTGCCAGTAGTATAGTCTTAAGGACTAGCGATGGAGATACGCAGTATTTT. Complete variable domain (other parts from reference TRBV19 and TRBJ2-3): DGGITQSPKYLFRKEGQNVTLSCEQNLNHDAMYWYRQDPGQGLRLIYYSQIVNDFQKGDIAEGYSVSREKKESFPLTVTSAQKNPTAFYLCASSIVLRTSDGDTQYFGPGTRLTVL.

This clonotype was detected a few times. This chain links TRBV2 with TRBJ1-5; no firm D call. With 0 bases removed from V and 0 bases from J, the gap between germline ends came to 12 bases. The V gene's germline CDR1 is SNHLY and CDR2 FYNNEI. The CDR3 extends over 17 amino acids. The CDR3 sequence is CASSEARDGLSNQPQHF. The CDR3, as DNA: TGTGCCAGCAGTGAAGCGAGAGACGGACTTAGCAATCAGCCCCAGCATTTT.

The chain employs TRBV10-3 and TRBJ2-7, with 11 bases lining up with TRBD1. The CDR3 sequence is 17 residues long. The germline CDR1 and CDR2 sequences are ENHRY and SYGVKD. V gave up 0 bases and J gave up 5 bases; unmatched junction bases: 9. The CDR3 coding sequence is TGTGCCATCAGTGAGTCTTTCCAGGGGACAGGGGGGAACGAGCAGTACGTC. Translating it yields CAISESFQGTGGNEQYV.

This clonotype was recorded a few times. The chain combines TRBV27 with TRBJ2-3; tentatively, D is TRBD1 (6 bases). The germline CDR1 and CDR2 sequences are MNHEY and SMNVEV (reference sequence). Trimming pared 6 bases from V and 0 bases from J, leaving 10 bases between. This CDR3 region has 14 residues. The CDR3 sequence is CASSGRGSTDTQYF. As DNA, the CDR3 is TGTGCCAGCAGCGGAAGGGGGAGCACAGATACGCAGTATTTT.

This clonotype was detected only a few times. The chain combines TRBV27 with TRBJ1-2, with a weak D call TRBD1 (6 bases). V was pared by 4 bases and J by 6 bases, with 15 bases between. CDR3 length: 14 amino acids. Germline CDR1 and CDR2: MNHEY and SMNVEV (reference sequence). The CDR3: CASSSPGGLNGYTF. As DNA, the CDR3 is TGTGCCAGCAGTTCGCCCGGGGGGCTAAATGGCTACACCTTC.

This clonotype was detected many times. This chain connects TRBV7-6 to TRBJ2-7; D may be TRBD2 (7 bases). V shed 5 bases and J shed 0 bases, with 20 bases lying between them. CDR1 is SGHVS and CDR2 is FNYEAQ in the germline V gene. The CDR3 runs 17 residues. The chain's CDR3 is CASSPGGQVYFSYEQYF. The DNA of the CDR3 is TGTGCCAGCAGCCCCGGGGGGCAGGTCTACTTCTCCTACGAGCAGTACTTC.

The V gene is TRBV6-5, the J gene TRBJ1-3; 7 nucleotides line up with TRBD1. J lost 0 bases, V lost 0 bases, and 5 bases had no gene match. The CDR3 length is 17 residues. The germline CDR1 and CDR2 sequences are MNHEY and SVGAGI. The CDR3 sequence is CASSYSTDRTSGNTIYF. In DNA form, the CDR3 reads TGTGCCAGCAGTTACTCGACGGACAGGACCTCTGGAAACACCATATATTTT.

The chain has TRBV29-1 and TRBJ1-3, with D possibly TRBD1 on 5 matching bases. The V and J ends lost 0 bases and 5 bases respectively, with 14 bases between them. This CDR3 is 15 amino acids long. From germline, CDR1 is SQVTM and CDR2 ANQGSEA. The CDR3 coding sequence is TGCAGCGTTGAAGATCCTTCAGGGCCAAGAAACACCATATATTTT. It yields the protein CSVEDPSGPRNTIYF.

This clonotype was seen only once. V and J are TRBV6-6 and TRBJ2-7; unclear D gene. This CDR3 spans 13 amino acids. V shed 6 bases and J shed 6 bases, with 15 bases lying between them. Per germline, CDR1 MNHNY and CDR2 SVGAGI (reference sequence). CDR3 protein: CASSPVQDGEQYF. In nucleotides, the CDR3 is TGTGCCAGCAGCCCCGTGCAAGACGGCGAGCAGTACTTC.

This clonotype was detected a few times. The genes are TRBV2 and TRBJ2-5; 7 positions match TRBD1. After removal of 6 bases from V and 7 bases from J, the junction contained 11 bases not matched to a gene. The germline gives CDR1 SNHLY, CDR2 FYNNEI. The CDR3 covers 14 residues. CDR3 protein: CASRAVGGERTQYF. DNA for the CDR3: TGTGCCAGCAGGGCGGTAGGGGGCGAGAGGACCCAGTACTTC.

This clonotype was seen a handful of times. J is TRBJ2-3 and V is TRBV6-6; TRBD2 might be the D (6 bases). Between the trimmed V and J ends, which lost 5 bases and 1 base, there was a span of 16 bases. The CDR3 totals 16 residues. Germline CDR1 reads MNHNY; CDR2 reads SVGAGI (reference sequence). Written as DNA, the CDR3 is TGTGCCAGCAGTCCTTTGGGGGGAGAGGGCACAGATACGCAGTATTTT. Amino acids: CASSPLGGEGTDTQYF.

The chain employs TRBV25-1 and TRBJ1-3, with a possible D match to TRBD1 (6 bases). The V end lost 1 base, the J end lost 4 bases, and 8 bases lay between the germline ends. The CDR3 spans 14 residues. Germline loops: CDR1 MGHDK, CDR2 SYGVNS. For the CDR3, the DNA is TGTGCCAGCAGTGAATGGGGGCTCGGAAACACCATATATTTT. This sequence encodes CASSEWGLGNTIYF.

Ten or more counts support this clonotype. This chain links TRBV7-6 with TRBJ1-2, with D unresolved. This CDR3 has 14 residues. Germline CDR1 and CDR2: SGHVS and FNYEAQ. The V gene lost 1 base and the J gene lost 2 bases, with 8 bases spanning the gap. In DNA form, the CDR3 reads TGTGCCAGCAGCTTAGGGGCAGGAAACTATGGCTACACCTTC. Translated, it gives CASSLGAGNYGYTF.

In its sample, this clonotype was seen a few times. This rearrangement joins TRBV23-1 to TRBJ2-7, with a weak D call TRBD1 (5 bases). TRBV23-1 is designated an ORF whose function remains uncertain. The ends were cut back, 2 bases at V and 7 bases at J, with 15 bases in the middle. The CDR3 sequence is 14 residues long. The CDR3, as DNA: TGCGCCAGCAGTCAAAAAGGGGCCTCACGGGAGCAGTACGTC. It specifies CASSQKGASREQYV.